The rows below give T cell receptor beta chains drawn from one sample of a study of control samples from healthy donors and cancer patients. TCRdb's table, derived via immunoSEQ multiplex PCR, lists solely in-frame clones and lacks some. The sample consists of roughly 18,000 clones, around 84% of them appearing once. The sequenced sample was PBMCs. The receptors here all came from a woman aged 70-85 years with lung cancer. The CDR3 runs from the conserved cysteine through the conserved F or W. D genes are given only for firm matches. For some rows the clone size is stated as once, few or many, or as a class when expanded; others skip it.

CDR3 DNA: TGTGCCAGCAGCTTGGCCGTCGGGAAGGAGCAGTACTTC
CDR3 protein: CASSLAVGKEQYF
D gene: .
V gene: TRBV5-4
clone size: .
J gene: TRBJ2-7

CDR3 DNA: TGTGCCAGCAGCCGGACTGGGGTCGGGGAGCTGTTTTTT
CDR3 protein: CASSRTGVGELFF
D gene: .
V gene: TRBV11-3
clone size: .
J gene: TRBJ2-2

CDR3 DNA: TGCAGCCCTGGGACGCCGAACACTGAAGCTTTCTTT
CDR3 protein: CSPGTPNTEAFF
D gene: .
V gene: TRBV29-1
clone size: .
J gene: TRBJ1-1

CDR3 DNA: TGTGCCAGCAGCCAAGAGGGTGGTGGTAGAGTAGGGGAGAATGAGCAGTTCTTC
CDR3 protein: CASSQEGGGRVGENEQFF
D gene: .
V gene: TRBV3-1/TRBV3-2
clone size: .
J gene: TRBJ2-1

CDR3 DNA: TGTGCCAGCAGCCAAGCCCAGGGGGCCCTCTACGAGCAGTACTTC
CDR3 protein: CASSQAQGALYEQYF
D gene: TRBD1
V gene: TRBV3-1/TRBV3-2
clone size: .
J gene: TRBJ2-7

CDR3 DNA: TGTGCCAGCAGCTCCGGGACGGGCTACACTGAAGCTTTCTTT
CDR3 protein: CASSSGTGYTEAFF
D gene: .
V gene: TRBV5-6
clone size: .
J gene: TRBJ1-1

CDR3 DNA: TGTGCCAGCAGTTATGAGGGGGGTGTAAATGAGCAGTTCTTC
CDR3 protein: CASSYEGGVNEQFF
D gene: .
V gene: TRBV6-5
clone size: few
J gene: TRBJ2-1

CDR3 DNA: TGTGCCAGCAGGGGGAGCTCAACTAGCACAGATACGCAGTATTTT
CDR3 protein: CASRGSSTSTDTQYF
D gene: .
V gene: TRBV2
clone size: few
J gene: TRBJ2-3

CDR3 DNA: TGTGCCAGCAGTTCTCCTCGCATCGCGGAGGAGAATAGCAATCAGCCCCAGCATTTT
CDR3 protein: CASSSPRIAEENSNQPQHF
D gene: .
V gene: TRBV28
clone size: .
J gene: TRBJ1-5

CDR3 DNA: TGCAGCGTTGCACTAGCGGGAGGAAATACGCAGTATTTT
CDR3 protein: CSVALAGGNTQYF
D gene: TRBD2
V gene: TRBV29-1
clone size: once
J gene: TRBJ2-3

CDR3 DNA: TGTGCCAGCAGTTACCCACAGGGACTCCATGAAAAACTGTTTTTT
CDR3 protein: CASSYPQGLHEKLFF
D gene: .
V gene: TRBV6-7
clone size: .
J gene: TRBJ1-4

CDR3 DNA: TGTGCCAGCAGTTTATTTCCCCGCACAGGTTTCAATCAGCCCCAGCATTTT
CDR3 protein: CASSLFPRTGFNQPQHF
D gene: .
V gene: TRBV28
clone size: .
J gene: TRBJ1-5

CDR3 DNA: TGTGCCAGCAGCGTAGCGGGCAGGGGGAGAGACGAGCAGTACTTC
CDR3 protein: CASSVAGRGRDEQYF
D gene: TRBD1
V gene: TRBV9
clone size: .
J gene: TRBJ2-7

CDR3 DNA: TGTGCCAGCAGCGAAATAGCGGGGAACTCCTACGAGCAGTACTTC
CDR3 protein: CASSEIAGNSYEQYF
D gene: TRBD2
V gene: TRBV11-2
clone size: few
J gene: TRBJ2-7

CDR3 DNA: TGTGCCAGCAGCTTCAACTACGAGCAGTACTTC
CDR3 protein: CASSFNYEQYF
D gene: .
V gene: TRBV11-2
clone size: .
J gene: TRBJ2-7

CDR3 DNA: TGTGCTAGTGGAAGGGTGGGGAGGGAAAAACTGTTTTTT
CDR3 protein: CASGRVGREKLFF
D gene: .
V gene: TRBV12-5
clone size: .
J gene: TRBJ1-4

CDR3 DNA: TGTGCCAGCAGCCCCTGGGCAGGGCACAGGGGTGGCTACACCTTC
CDR3 protein: CASSPWAGHRGGYTF
D gene: TRBD1
V gene: TRBV7-2
clone size: .
J gene: TRBJ1-2

CDR3 DNA: TGTGCCACCAGTGATGGGATCTCAAACTATGGCTACACCTTC
CDR3 protein: CATSDGISNYGYTF
D gene: .
V gene: TRBV24-1
clone size: few
J gene: TRBJ1-2

CDR3 DNA: TGTGCCAGCTCACCCCCGGTGAGGACTAGCGGGAGAAGTACGCAGTATTTT
CDR3 protein: CASSPPVRTSGRSTQYF
D gene: TRBD2
V gene: TRBV18
clone size: .
J gene: TRBJ2-3

CDR3 DNA: TGTGCCAGTACCAGACAGGGGGCTTCTCAGCCCCAGCATTTT
CDR3 protein: CASTRQGASQPQHF
D gene: TRBD1
V gene: TRBV19
clone size: .
J gene: TRBJ1-5

CDR3 DNA: TGTGCCAGCAGCCAAGGTGTGGGCAGCTACGAGCAGTACTTC
CDR3 protein: CASSQGVGSYEQYF
D gene: .
V gene: TRBV3-1/TRBV3-2
clone size: .
J gene: TRBJ2-7

CDR3 DNA: TGTGCCAGCAGTTTATGGGGTATAGCGTTGGATCCGGATACGCAGTATTTT
CDR3 protein: CASSLWGIALDPDTQYF
D gene: .
V gene: TRBV28
clone size: .
J gene: TRBJ2-3

CDR3 DNA: TGTGCCAGCAGTCGGTACTCGGGCCAGCCCCAGCATTTT
CDR3 protein: CASSRYSGQPQHF
D gene: .
V gene: TRBV27
clone size: .
J gene: TRBJ1-5

CDR3 DNA: TGTGCCACCAGTGATCCAGAATATGGCTACACCTTC
CDR3 protein: CATSDPEYGYTF
D gene: .
V gene: TRBV24-1
clone size: .
J gene: TRBJ1-2

CDR3 DNA: TGTGCCAGCGGGCGACTAGCGGGAGACCTCTCGGGCACCGGGGAGCTGTTTTTT
CDR3 protein: CASGRLAGDLSGTGELFF
D gene: TRBD2
V gene: TRBV14
clone size: few
J gene: TRBJ2-2

CDR3 DNA: TGTGCCAGCGGACCACAGAATTTAAACACTGAAGCTTTCTTT
CDR3 protein: CASGPQNLNTEAFF
D gene: .
V gene: TRBV2
clone size: .
J gene: TRBJ1-1

CDR3 DNA: TGCGCCAGCAGCCTGACGACAGGGCAAGAGACCCAGTACTTC
CDR3 protein: CASSLTTGQETQYF
D gene: TRBD1
V gene: TRBV5-1
clone size: .
J gene: TRBJ2-5

CDR3 DNA: TGTGCCAGTAAGAGAACGGGATCTAGCACAGATACGCAGTATTTT
CDR3 protein: CASKRTGSSTDTQYF
D gene: .
V gene: TRBV19
clone size: .
J gene: TRBJ2-3

CDR3 DNA: TGTGCCAGCAGTCCCCCACCGGGCCCAGCGAGCAATGAGCAGTTCTTC
CDR3 protein: CASSPPPGPASNEQFF
D gene: .
V gene: TRBV27
clone size: .
J gene: TRBJ2-1

CDR3 DNA: TGTGCCAGCAGTGAACATTCACCTAGCGGGTTAAACTACGAGCAGTACTTC
CDR3 protein: CASSEHSPSGLNYEQYF
D gene: TRBD2
V gene: TRBV2
clone size: .
J gene: TRBJ2-7

CDR3 DNA: TGCGCCAGCAGCGAACCGGGACTCTCTTACAATGAGCAGTTCTTC
CDR3 protein: CASSEPGLSYNEQFF
D gene: .
V gene: TRBV5-1
clone size: .
J gene: TRBJ2-1

CDR3 DNA: TGCAGCGTTGAAGCCGGGGCGCCCTACGAGCAGTACTTC
CDR3 protein: CSVEAGAPYEQYF
D gene: .
V gene: TRBV29-1
clone size: .
J gene: TRBJ2-7

CDR3 DNA: TGTGCCAGCAGCCCGCTACCGGGACTTGCCACTAATGAGCAGTTCTTC
CDR3 protein: CASSPLPGLATNEQFF
D gene: .
V gene: TRBV7-2
clone size: once
J gene: TRBJ2-1

CDR3 DNA: TGTGCCAGCAGTAAGGGGGACAGGGTCTACAATGAGCAGTTCTTC
CDR3 protein: CASSKGDRVYNEQFF
D gene: TRBD1
V gene: TRBV7-9
clone size: .
J gene: TRBJ2-1

CDR3 DNA: TGTGCCATCAGTGAGCGGGCGGAAGAGCTGTTTTTT
CDR3 protein: CAISERAEELFF
D gene: .
V gene: TRBV10-3
clone size: .
J gene: TRBJ2-2

CDR3 DNA: TGCGCCAGCAGCTCAGGGACAGGACCCAATCAGCCCCAGCATTTT
CDR3 protein: CASSSGTGPNQPQHF
D gene: TRBD1
V gene: TRBV5-1
clone size: .
J gene: TRBJ1-5

CDR3 DNA: TGTGCCTGGAGTGTACAGGGGGTTCAGAACACTGAAGCTTTCTTT
CDR3 protein: CAWSVQGVQNTEAFF
D gene: TRBD1
V gene: TRBV30
clone size: .
J gene: TRBJ1-1

CDR3 DNA: TGTGCCAGCAGCCGAGGGAGGGAGAGCTCCTACAATGAGCAGTTCTTC
CDR3 protein: CASSRGRESSYNEQFF
D gene: TRBD2
V gene: TRBV11-3
clone size: .
J gene: TRBJ2-1

CDR3 DNA: TGTGTCGTCAGGGCGTTCGACTATGGCTACACCTTC
CDR3 protein: CVVRAFDYGYTF
D gene: .
V gene: TRBV6-5
clone size: .
J gene: TRBJ1-2

CDR3 DNA: TGTGCCAGTAGTACCTTGGAGGGTAGCGGGAGGTTTGGAGATGAGCAGTTCTTC
CDR3 protein: CASSTLEGSGRFGDEQFF
D gene: TRBD2
V gene: TRBV19
clone size: .
J gene: TRBJ2-1

CDR3 DNA: TGTGCCAGCAGCTTAGGACAGGGCGGGTATAATGAAAAACTGTTTTTT
CDR3 protein: CASSLGQGGYNEKLFF
D gene: TRBD1
V gene: TRBV7-6
clone size: .
J gene: TRBJ1-4